This T cell receptor (beta chain) was sequenced during a study of tumor-infiltrating lymphocytes in primary liver carcinoma. CDR3 length: 16 amino acids. Trimming removed 6 bases from V and 4 bases from J; junction bases left unmatched: 10. CDR1 is ENHRY and CDR2 is SYGVKD in the germline V gene. A primer matching the constant region was used to make TCR beta cDNA from approximately 0.45 ug of total RNA. TCR beta libraries came from three nested multiplex PCR rounds using slightly modified ARM-PCR. Researchers ran the first two PCR rounds for about 11 cycles each with TRBV1-TRBV30 forward primers and a C-beta reverse primer. Using its own MiXCR run on the multiplex PCR reads, TCRdb lists one record per CDR3 protein. The sample shows about 330,000 distinct CDR3 sequences, around three fifths of them seen only once. Details on this clonotype: A much more abundant neighbour one base away suggests this may be a read error.

Germline DNA was extracted alongside blood RNA, which was obtained from unsorted whole blood. Sequenced: peripheral blood. The origin of this receptor is a man aged 35 to 55 with primary liver carcinoma and hepatitis B virus infection. The V and J genes are TRBV10-3 and TRBJ2-2; TRBD2 matches at 8 bases. The CDR3 DNA follows: TGTGCCATCAGGGACTGGGCGGGAGGAGGCACCGGGGAGCTGTTTTTT. Protein product: CAIRDWAGGGTGELFF.